The sequence of this T cell receptor beta chain was determined in a study of response to subunit inactivated influenza vaccine. Per germline, CDR1 MRHNA and CDR2 SNTAGT. The CDR3 totals 15 residues. Trimming cost V 5 bases and J 4 bases, with 15 bases left between them. MiXCR was run by TCRdb on the RT-PCR reads, yielding one entry per CDR3 protein. The sample has hundreds of thousands of distinct CDR3 sequences, under 9% seen once; the top ten hold over 10%. The specimen was PBMCs from blood, collected around 25 months after vaccination. This TCR was recovered from a man between 50 and 75 years old who received an inactivated influenza vaccine. This chain links TRBV6-4 with TRBJ2-1; possible D gene TRBD1, 8 bases. CDR3: CASSRTGTTYNEQFF. As DNA, the CDR3 is TGTGCCAGCAGTCGGACAGGGACTACATACAATGAGCAGTTCTTC.